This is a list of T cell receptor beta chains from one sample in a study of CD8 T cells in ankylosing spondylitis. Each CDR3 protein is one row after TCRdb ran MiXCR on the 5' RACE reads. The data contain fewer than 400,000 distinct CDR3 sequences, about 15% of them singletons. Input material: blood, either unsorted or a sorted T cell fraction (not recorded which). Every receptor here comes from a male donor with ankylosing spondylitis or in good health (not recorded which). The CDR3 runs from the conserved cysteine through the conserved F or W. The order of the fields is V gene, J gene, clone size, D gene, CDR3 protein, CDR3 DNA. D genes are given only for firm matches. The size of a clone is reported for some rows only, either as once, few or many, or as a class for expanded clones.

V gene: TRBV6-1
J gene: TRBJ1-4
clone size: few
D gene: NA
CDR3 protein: CATRSMTVLVEKLFF
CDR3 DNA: TGTGCCACCCGCTCCATGACAGTTTTGGTTGAAAAACTGTTTTTT

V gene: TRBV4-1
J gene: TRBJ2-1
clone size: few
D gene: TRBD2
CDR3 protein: CASSQVLAGVTYNEQFF
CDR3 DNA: TGCGCCAGCAGCCAAGTTCTAGCGGGAGTCACCTACAATGAGCAGTTCTTC

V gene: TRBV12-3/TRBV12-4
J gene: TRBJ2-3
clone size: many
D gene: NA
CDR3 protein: CASSPDYTQYF
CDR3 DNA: TGTGCCAGCAGTCCGGACTATACGCAGTATTTT

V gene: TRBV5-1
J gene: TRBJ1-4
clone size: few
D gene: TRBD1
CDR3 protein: CASSLSGTGRVGEKLFF
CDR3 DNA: TGCGCCAGCAGCTTATCCGGGACAGGTCGGGTAGGGGAAAAACTGTTTTTT

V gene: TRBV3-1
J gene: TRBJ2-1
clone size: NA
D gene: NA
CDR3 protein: CASSQDPIYNEQFF
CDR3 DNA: TGTGCCAGCAGCCAAGACCCGATCTACAATGAGCAGTTCTTC

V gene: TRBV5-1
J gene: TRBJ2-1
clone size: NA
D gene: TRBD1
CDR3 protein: CASSPTPTGTGNDEQFF
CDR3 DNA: TGCGCCAGCAGCCCTACCCCTACCGGGACAGGGAACGATGAGCAGTTCTTC

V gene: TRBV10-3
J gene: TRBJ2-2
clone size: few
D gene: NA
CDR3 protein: CAIMTRRGELFF
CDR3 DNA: TGTGCCATCATGACCCGCCGGGGGGAGCTGTTTTTT

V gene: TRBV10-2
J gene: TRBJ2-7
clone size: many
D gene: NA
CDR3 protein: CASSRGGQGPVNNEQYF
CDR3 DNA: TGCGCCAGCAGCCGGGGGGGACAGGGTCCCGTGAATAACGAGCAGTACTTC

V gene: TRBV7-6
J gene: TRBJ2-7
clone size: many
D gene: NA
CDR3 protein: CASSLAHGGNYEQYF
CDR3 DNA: TGTGCCAGCAGCTTAGCGCACGGGGGAAACTACGAGCAGTACTTC

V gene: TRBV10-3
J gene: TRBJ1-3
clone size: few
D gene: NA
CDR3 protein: CAISARDSGNTIYF
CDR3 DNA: TGTGCCATCAGTGCCCGGGACTCTGGAAACACCATATATTTT

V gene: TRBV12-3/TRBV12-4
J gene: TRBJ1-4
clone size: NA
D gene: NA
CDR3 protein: CASSRDRDEKLFF
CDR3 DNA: TGTGCCAGCAGCCGCGACAGAGATGAAAAACTGTTTTTT

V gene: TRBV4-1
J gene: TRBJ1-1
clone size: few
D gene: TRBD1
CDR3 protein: CASSHPRGGGKAFF
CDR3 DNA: TGCGCCAGCAGCCACCCCAGAGGGGGCGGGAAAGCTTTCTTT

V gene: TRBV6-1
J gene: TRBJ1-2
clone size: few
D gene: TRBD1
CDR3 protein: CASRTKQGFYGYTF
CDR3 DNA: TGTGCCAGCAGAACAAAACAGGGGTTCTATGGCTACACCTTC

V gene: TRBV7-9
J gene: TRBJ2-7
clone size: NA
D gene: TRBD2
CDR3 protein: CAGSSGLSTFSYEQYF
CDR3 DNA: TGTGCCGGATCTAGCGGGTTAAGCACCTTCTCCTACGAGCAGTACTTC

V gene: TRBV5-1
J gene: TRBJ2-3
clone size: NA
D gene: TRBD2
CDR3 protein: CASSPHGTMGADTQYF
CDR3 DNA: TGCGCCAGCAGCCCACACGGGACTATGGGGGCAGATACGCAGTATTTT

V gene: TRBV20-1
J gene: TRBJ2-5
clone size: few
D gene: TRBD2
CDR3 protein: CSVRFSGGSLKGETQYF
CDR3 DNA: TGCAGTGTTCGGTTCAGCGGGGGAAGTTTAAAGGGAGAGACCCAGTACTTC